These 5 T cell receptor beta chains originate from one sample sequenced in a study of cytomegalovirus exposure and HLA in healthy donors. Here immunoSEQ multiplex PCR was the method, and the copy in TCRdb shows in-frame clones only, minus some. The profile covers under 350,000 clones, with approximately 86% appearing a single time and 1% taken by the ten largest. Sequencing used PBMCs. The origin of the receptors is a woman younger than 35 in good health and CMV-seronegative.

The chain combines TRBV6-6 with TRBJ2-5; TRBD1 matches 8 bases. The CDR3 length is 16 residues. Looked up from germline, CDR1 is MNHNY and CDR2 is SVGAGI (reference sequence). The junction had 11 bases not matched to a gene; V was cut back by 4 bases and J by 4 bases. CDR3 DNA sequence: TGTGCCAGCAGTTTGGCCTCAGGGGGCGGTGGAGAGACCCAGTACTTC. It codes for CASSLASGGGGETQYF.

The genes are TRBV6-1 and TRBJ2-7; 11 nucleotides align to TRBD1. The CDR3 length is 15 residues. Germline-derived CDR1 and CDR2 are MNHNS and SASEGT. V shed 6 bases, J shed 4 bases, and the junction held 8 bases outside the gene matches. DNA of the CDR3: TGTGCCAGCAGCCCCGGACAGGGGGCGCGGTACGAGCAGTACTTC. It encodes CASSPGQGARYEQYF.

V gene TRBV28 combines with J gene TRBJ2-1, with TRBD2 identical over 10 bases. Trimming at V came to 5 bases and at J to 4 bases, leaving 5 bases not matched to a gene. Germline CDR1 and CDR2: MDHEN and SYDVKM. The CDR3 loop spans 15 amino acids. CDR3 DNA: TGTGCCAGCAGTCCAGCGGGGGGGCCTTACAATGAGCAGTTCTTC. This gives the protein CASSPAGGPYNEQFF.

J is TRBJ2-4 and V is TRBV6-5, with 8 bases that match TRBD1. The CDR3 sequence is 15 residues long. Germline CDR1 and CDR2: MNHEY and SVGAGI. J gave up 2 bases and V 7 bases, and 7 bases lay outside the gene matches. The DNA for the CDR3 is TGTGCCAGCAAATCAGGGGGCGCGTCCAAAAACATTCAGTACTTC. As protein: CASKSGGASKNIQYF.

This chain's CDR3 is CAWSIRSGYEQYF. CDR3 DNA: TGTGCCTGGAGTATCCGTTCAGGCTACGAGCAGTACTTC. This chain links TRBV30 with TRBJ2-7; D is unresolved. The CDR3 runs 13 residues. CDR1 and CDR2 from the germline V gene are GTSNPN and SVGIG (reference sequence). V was cut by 2 bases and J by 3 bases, with 11 bases left in between.